Listed below are T cell receptor beta chains from one sample, sequenced in a study of T-cell reconstitution after alpha-beta-depleted transplantation in children. Each CDR3 protein is one row after TCRdb ran MiXCR on the PCR reads. The table shows 700,000 to 850,000 distinct CDR3 sequences, with under 20% occurring only once. This sample comprised PBMCs, mostly from graft donor cells, obtained 360 days after TCRalphabeta/CD19-depleted stem cell transplant. The receptors derive from a male patient younger than 18 who had a stem cell transplant for acute lymphoblastic leukemia, so the T cells may come from the graft donor. The CDR3 runs from the conserved cysteine through the conserved F or W. The D gene is left open where the match is weak. A row's size may be missing; if present it is once, few, many or a size class.

j_call clone_size v_call d_call cdr3_nt cdr3_aa
TRBJ2-2 few TRBV4-2 TRBD2 TGTGCCAGCAGCCAAGAAGTCTTGGTCTCTAGCGGGAAAAGTTGGTGGACCGGGGAGCTGTTTTTT CASSQEVLVSSGKSWWTGELFF
TRBJ1-1 many TRBV20-1 NA TGCAGTGCTACGTTCCCGGGGCATTTGATGAACACTGAAGCTTTCTTT CSATFPGHLMNTEAFF
TRBJ1-1 few TRBV12-3/TRBV12-4 NA TGTGCCAGCAGTACGGGGGAAGGGTTAACTGAAGCTTTCTTT CASSTGEGLTEAFF
TRBJ2-3 few TRBV5-1 TRBD2 TGCGCCAGCAGCTTGGGGATGGCGGGAGGTCCGGATACGCAGTATTTT CASSLGMAGGPDTQYF
TRBJ2-5 NA TRBV12-3/TRBV12-4 TRBD2 TGTGCCAGCAATAGCGGGAGTTCTGGTGAGACCCAGTACTTC CASNSGSSGETQYF
TRBJ2-4 few TRBV10-3 NA TGTGCCATCAGTGAGTTTGGCAAAAACATTCAGTACTTC CAISEFGKNIQYF
TRBJ2-1 few TRBV7-3 TRBD1 TGTGCCAGCAGCCTCACAGGGGCAGGTAATGAGCAGTTCTTC CASSLTGAGNEQFF
TRBJ2-5 few TRBV27 TRBD1 TGTGCCAGCAGTTTGTATGGGACAGGGCAAGAGACCCAGTACTTC CASSLYGTGQETQYF
TRBJ2-2 few TRBV19 NA TGTGCCAGTCGGACTAAGCCCCTGAACACCGGGGAGCTGTTTTTT CASRTKPLNTGELFF
TRBJ1-2 few TRBV21-1 NA TGTGCCAGCAGCAAATTGCCGGGGGGCGGCTACACCTTC CASSKLPGGGYTF